These 10 T cell receptor beta chains were sequenced from one sample in a study of T cells in Graves' hyperthyroidism and ophthalmopathy. Amplification of TCR beta CDR3 regions used RNA as the template. HTBI primers were employed in a first-round RT-PCR of the TCR CDR3. TCRdb processed the multiplex PCR reads anew with MiXCR; each CDR3 protein has one entry. Of roughly 290,000 distinct CDR3 sequences listed, about 14% are singletons. The sample taken for sequencing was blood. These receptors originate from a woman in her twenties or thirties with Graves' hyperthyroidism that later progressed to Graves' ophthalmopathy.

This clonotype was seen repeatedly, ten times or more. The V call is TRBV5-6, the J call TRBJ1-3; D is unclear. Germline-derived CDR1 and CDR2 are SGHDT and YYEEEE. V shed 0 bases and J shed 7 bases, with 8 bases lying between them. The CDR3 runs to 13 residues. Written as DNA, the CDR3 is TGTGCCAGCAGCTTGGTGACCTCTAACACCATATATTTT. This gives the protein CASSLVTSNTIYF.

The J gene is TRBJ1-1, the V gene TRBV28; maybe TRBD1 (5 bases). The CDR3 consists of 14 residues. The V gene lost 7 bases and the J gene lost 1 base, with 13 bases spanning the gap. Per the germline V gene, CDR1 is MDHEN and CDR2 is SYDVKM. CDR3 in amino acids: CASTSPQGNTEAFF. CDR3 sequence (DNA): TGTGCCAGCACCTCGCCCCAGGGGAACACTGAAGCTTTCTTT.

This clonotype was counted at least ten times. The chain couples TRBV27 to TRBJ2-3; tentative D call: TRBD1 (6 bases). Germline V gene lookup returns CDR1 MNHEY and CDR2 SMNVEV (reference sequence). The V gene lost 4 bases and the J gene lost 14 bases, with 22 bases spanning the gap. This CDR3 comprises 14 residues. CDR3 residues: CASSSGDTTNPWYF. CDR3 DNA: TGTGCCAGCAGTTCAGGGGACACCACGAATCCTTGGTATTTT.

This clonotype has a count of ten or more. For the CDR3, the DNA is TGTGCCAGCAGCATGATGGATCTTTATTCACCCCTCCACTTT. Its translation: CASSMMDLYSPLHF. V usage is TRBV7-2 and J usage is TRBJ1-6, with D unclear. V lost 5 bases to trimming and J lost 8 bases, with 13 bases between them. The CDR3 consists of 14 residues. Germline loops: CDR1 SGHTA, CDR2 FQGNSA.

J is TRBJ2-3 and V is TRBV4-3; TRBD2 agrees at 7 bases. Germline CDR1 LGHNA, CDR2 YSLEER. The CDR3 is 15 amino acids. V lost 6 bases and J lost 6; bases outside the gene matches: 12. CDR3 protein: CASSLGAGRHDTQYF. CDR3 in DNA: TGCGCCAGCAGTTTGGGAGCGGGGAGGCACGATACGCAGTATTTT.

There are many counts of this clonotype. This rearrangement joins TRBV27 to TRBJ2-1; 7 positions match TRBD1. Germline V CDR1 and CDR2: MNHEY, SMNVEV (reference sequence). The CDR3 sequence is 17 residues long. The junction had 14 bases not matched to a gene; V was cut back by 5 bases and J by 4 bases. CDR3 DNA: TGTGCCAGCAGTCCCCCACAGGGGCCCTTTGGGTACAATGAGCAGTTCTTC. It specifies CASSPPQGPFGYNEQFF.

This clonotype showed up just a few times. This may come from a read error, since a much larger clone is one base off. V gene TRBV7-9 combines with J gene TRBJ2-6; possibly TRBD1 for D (5 bases). This CDR3 is built from 16 residues. Germline CDR1 and CDR2: SEHNR and FQNEAQ (reference sequence). The CDR3 DNA sequence: TGTGCCGGCAGCTTAGATAGCAGGGCTGGGGCCAACGTCCTGACTTTC. Translating gives CAGSLDSRAGANVLTF.

There are many counts of this clonotype. The chain carries TRBV3-1 and TRBJ2-7; 9 bases agree with TRBD2. The CDR3 runs 15 residues. After removal of 6 bases from V and 3 bases from J, the junction contained 9 bases not matched to a gene. Germline CDR1 reads LGHDT; CDR2 reads YNNKEL (reference sequence). In DNA, the CDR3 is TGTGCCAGCAGACCGACTAGCGGATCGTTCTACGAGCAGTACTTC. This gives the protein CASRPTSGSFYEQYF.

This clonotype was observed a few times. V gene TRBV5-1 combines with J gene TRBJ2-7, with 9 nucleotides matching TRBD1. Germline V gene sequence: CDR1 SGHRS, CDR2 YFSETQ. The CDR3 covers 14 residues. Trimming at V came to 4 bases and at J to 5 bases, leaving 7 bases not matched to a gene. The CDR3 DNA reads as TGCGCCAGCAGCCCCGGGACAGGGCACCACGAGCAGTACTTC. Translating it yields CASSPGTGHHEQYF.

There are many counts of this clonotype. The genes are TRBV20-1 and TRBJ2-1; D perhaps matches TRBD2 (5 bases). This CDR3 is 12 amino acids long. The V end was cut by 3 bases, the J end by 10 bases, with 13 bases between. Germline V gene sequence: CDR1 DFQATT, CDR2 SNEGSKA (reference sequence). CDR3 bases: TGCAGTGCTAGTGAGGACTTACGGGAGCAGTTCTTC. Its translation: CSASEDLREQFF.